These 18 T cell receptor beta chains were sequenced from one sample in a study of cytomegalovirus exposure and HLA in healthy donors. PCR was performed using 60 Vbeta and 13 Jbeta primers. Clones were read by immunoSEQ multiplex PCR, and TCRdb kept only the in-frame ones, dropping some. The sample table sets out nearly 200,000 clones. Sequencing was carried out using PBMCs. All receptors derive from a boy aged 5-17 years in good health and CMV-seronegative.

This chain links TRBV30 with TRBJ2-1, with 9 bases fitting TRBD2. Trimming took 8 bases from V and 0 from J; bases not matched to a gene: 11. The V gene's germline CDR1 is GTSNPN and CDR2 SVGIG (reference sequence). The CDR3 consists of 16 residues. The CDR3 protein is CAGERGVVSSYNEQFF. The CDR3 DNA is TGTGCCGGGGAGCGGGGGGTCGTAAGCTCCTACAATGAGCAGTTCTTC. Filled out from reference TRBV30 and TRBJ2-1, the complete variable domain reads SQTIHQWPATLVQPVGSPLSLECTVEGTSNPNLYWYRQAAGRGLQLLFYSVGIGQISSEVPQNLSASRPQDRQFILSSKKLLLSDSGFYLCAGERGVVSSYNEQFFGPGTRLTVL.

This chain links TRBV6-4 with TRBJ1-2; 11 bases agree with TRBD1. The CDR3 has 14 amino acids. Germline trimming cut 6 bases from V and 8 bases from J; bases unmatched to any gene: 8. Germline lookup yields CDR1 MRHNA and CDR2 SNTAGT. CDR3 DNA: TGTGCCAGCAGCGTTGGACAGGGGGCGGGAGGCTACACCTTC. This translates into CASSVGQGAGGYTF.

The V call is TRBV15, the J call TRBJ2-1; 10 bases map to TRBD1. The CDR3 has 14 residues. Germline-derived CDR1 and CDR2 are LNHNV and YYDKDF (reference sequence). V trimming: 5 bases; J trimming: 8 bases; junction bases outside the gene matches: 6. The CDR3, as DNA: TGTGCCACCAGCGAGACAGGGGGCATCCATGAGCAGTTCTTC. It specifies CATSETGGIHEQFF.

The rearrangement joins TRBV15 to TRBJ2-7; D ambiguous. The CDR3 is 13 residues long. Trimming took off 0 bases at V and 5 bases at J, with 8 bases between the two ends. Germline V lookup: CDR1 LNHNV, CDR2 YYDKDF (reference sequence). CDR3 bases: TGTGCCACCAGCAGAGAGTCAGGCAACGAGCAGTACTTC. Encoded protein: CATSRESGNEQYF.

The J gene is TRBJ2-7, the V gene TRBV5-6, with D hard to call. The CDR3 runs 12 residues. Trimming stripped 2 bases from V and 3 bases from J, with 6 bases between. The V gene's germline CDR1 is SGHDT and CDR2 YYEEEE. The CDR3 protein is CASSFLFYEQYF. DNA for the CDR3: TGTGCCAGCAGCTTCCTGTTCTACGAGCAGTACTTC.

The chain employs TRBV18 and TRBJ2-7; D is perhaps TRBD2 (5 bases). The CDR3 has 15 residues. Germline V gene lookup returns CDR1 KGHSH and CDR2 LQKENI. V was pared by 2 bases and J by 5 bases, with 16 bases between. As DNA, the CDR3 is TGTGCCAGCTCACCAGGAGCATCGGCGGGCGACGAGCAGTACTTC. Its translation is CASSPGASAGDEQYF.

The gene calls are TRBV5-1 and TRBJ2-3, with a tentative D call TRBD2 (6 bases). Germline CDR1 reads SGHRS; CDR2 reads YFSETQ. This CDR3 contains 15 residues. V was shortened by 8 bases and J by 6 bases, with 22 bases between the two germline ends. The CDR3 DNA reads as TGCGCCAGTACCCATACAGCGGGCCCTGTGGATACGCAGTATTTT. Protein sequence: CASTHTAGPVDTQYF.

The V gene is TRBV5-1, the J gene TRBJ2-7, with TRBD2 as a possible D gene (7 bases). Trimming removed 3 bases from V and 4 bases from J, with 26 bases in between. CDR3 length: 18 residues. Per the germline V gene, CDR1 is SGHRS and CDR2 is YFSETQ. CDR3 protein: CASSSMGMRGGLGYEQYF. As DNA, the CDR3 is TGCGCCAGCAGCTCCATGGGCATGAGGGGGGGCTTGGGATACGAGCAGTACTTC.

The gene calls are TRBV7-9 and TRBJ2-3; 8 positions agree with TRBD1. The CDR3 has 15 residues. Germline CDR1 is SEHNR and CDR2 is FQNEAQ (reference sequence). The junction had 5 bases not matched to a gene; V was cut back by 1 base and J by 5 bases. The CDR3 nucleotides read TGTGCCAGCAGCTTAGGGTCAGGGGGCTTAGATACGCAGTATTTT. This translates into CASSLGSGGLDTQYF.

The chain recombines TRBV5-6 with TRBJ1-4, with D possibly being TRBD1 (5 bases). Germline CDR1 SGHDT, CDR2 YYEEEE. The ends were cut back, 4 bases at V and 3 bases at J, with 13 bases in the middle. The length of the CDR3 is 15 residues. For the CDR3, the DNA is TGTGCCAGCAGCGCCGCCAGGGCGGCTAATGAAAAACTGTTTTTT. Protein sequence: CASSAARAANEKLFF. Together with reference TRBV5-6 and TRBJ1-4, the CDR3 gives the full variable domain: DAGVTQSPTHLIKTRGQQVTLRCSPKSGHDTVSWYQQALGQGPQFIFQYYEEEERQRGNFPDRFSGHQFPNYSSELNVNALLLGDSALYLCASSAARAANEKLFFGSGTQLSVL.

The J gene is TRBJ2-5, the V gene TRBV6-4; TRBD1 agrees at 7 bases. The CDR3 runs to 14 residues. The germline gives CDR1 MRHNA, CDR2 SNTAGT. V lost 7 bases and J lost 5; bases outside the gene matches: 10. DNA for the CDR3: TGTGCCAGCACCGAGACAGGGCGATTTGAGACCCAGTACTTC. Amino acids: CASTETGRFETQYF.

The V gene is TRBV30, the J gene TRBJ1-4, with TRBD1 as a possible D gene (6 bases). The CDR3 totals 17 residues. The V gene's germline CDR1 is GTSNPN and CDR2 SVGIG (reference sequence). The V and J ends lost 0 bases and 7 bases respectively, with 21 bases between them. The CDR3 spells CAWSVPNWAGDSEKLFF. CDR3 coding DNA: TGTGCCTGGAGTGTACCGAATTGGGCAGGGGATAGTGAAAAACTGTTTTTT.

The chain couples TRBV6-5 to TRBJ2-7; D possibly corresponds to TRBD1 (7 bases). This CDR3 comprises 15 residues. V was pared by 0 bases and J by 5 bases, with 14 bases between. Germline CDR1 reads MNHEY; CDR2 reads SVGAGI. CDR3 DNA: TGTGCCAGCAGTTACTCGGGGCAGGGGGGCGACGAGCAGTACTTC. It codes for CASSYSGQGGDEQYF.

This chain connects TRBV9 to TRBJ2-3; 7 nucleotides align to TRBD2. The CDR3 is 15 residues long. From germline, CDR1 is SGDLS and CDR2 YYNGEE. Trimming took 2 bases from V and 0 from J; bases not matched to a gene: 3. The CDR3 is CASSVRAGSTDTQYF. The CDR3 nucleotides are TGTGCCAGCAGCGTTCGAGCGGGGAGCACAGATACGCAGTATTTT.

The J gene is TRBJ1-1, the V gene TRBV18, with 10 bases fitting TRBD1. CDR3 length: 15 amino acids. Trimming cost V 3 bases and J 5 bases; bases outside gene matches: 6. Germline CDR1 is KGHSH and CDR2 is LQKENI. CDR3 in amino acids: CASSPGGTGATEAFF. Written as DNA, the CDR3 is TGTGCCAGCTCACCTGGCGGGACAGGGGCTACTGAAGCTTTCTTT.

The genes are TRBV19 and TRBJ1-5, with TRBD1 matching over 7 bases. CDR1 LNHDA and CDR2 SQIVND come from the germline V gene (reference sequence). This CDR3 has 15 residues. Trimming at V came to 4 bases and at J to 8 bases, leaving 11 bases not matched to a gene. This chain's CDR3 is CASSRDSSVGKPQHF. Written as DNA, the CDR3 is TGTGCCAGTAGTAGGGACAGTTCTGTGGGGAAGCCCCAGCATTTT.

The V call is TRBV5-1, the J call TRBJ2-7; 8 nucleotides line up with TRBD1. This CDR3 contains 14 residues. J gave up 5 bases and V 2 bases, and 6 bases lay outside the gene matches. Germline loops: CDR1 SGHRS, CDR2 YFSETQ. CDR3 sequence reads: CASSFDRGGHEQYF. CDR3 DNA: TGCGCCAGCAGCTTTGACAGGGGTGGACACGAGCAGTACTTC.

This chain links TRBV7-9 with TRBJ1-2; 7 positions agree with TRBD1. Trimming at V came to 4 bases and at J to 7 bases, leaving 6 bases not matched to a gene. This CDR3 is built from 13 residues. Germline loops: CDR1 SEHNR, CDR2 FQNEAQ (reference sequence). For the CDR3, the DNA is TGTGCCAGCAGCTCCCAAGGGGGCACTGGCTACACCTTC. Protein product: CASSSQGGTGYTF.